This TCR beta chain was profiled in a study of blood T cell repertoires in COVID-19. The CDR3 totals 16 residues. Repertoires were generated with immunoSEQ multiplex PCR, while TCRdb's copy carries only in-frame clones and drops some. The table lists over 300,000 clones, just over 85% of them singletons. This chain joins TRBV21-1 and TRBJ1-5; whether TRBD1, the table's D call, matches the DNA was not checked. TRBV21-1 is labeled a pseudogene. The sequence came from a woman aged 18-29 years who had recovered from COVID-19. Sequenced material: PBMCs or T cells enriched from blood (not recorded which). CDR3 in amino acids: CASSKEGQATIQPQHF. The CDR3 bases are TGTGCCAGCAGCAAAGAGGGACAGGCCACGATTCAGCCCCAGCATTTT.